These 8 T cell receptor beta chains were all obtained from the same sample, sequenced in a study of T cell responses to AZD1222 COVID-19 vaccine. The assay was immunoSEQ multiplex PCR, and TCRdb's table has in-frame clones only and misses some. The sample holds 90,000 to 150,000 clones, about 85% seen once. This sample comprised peripheral blood, obtained on day 0 of AZD1222 vaccination. The receptors come from an adult in good health.

The V and J genes are TRBV11-2 and TRBJ2-3; 12 bases align to TRBD2. Germline V gene lookup returns CDR1 SGHAT and CDR2 FQNNGV. CDR3 length equals 17 residues. With V trimmed by 5 bases and J by 2 bases, 8 bases remained unmatched. CDR3 coding DNA: TGTGCCAGCAGCCCGAGGACTAGCGGGGTTGTCACAGATACGCAGTATTTT. This encodes CASSPRTSGVVTDTQYF.

V and J are TRBV27 and TRBJ1-6, with a weak D call TRBD1 (5 bases). The CDR3 spans 16 residues. V lost 1 base to trimming and J lost 6 bases, with 13 bases between them. Looked up from germline, CDR1 is MNHEY and CDR2 is SMNVEV (reference sequence). The CDR3 loop reads CASSLLGPGVNSPLHF. The DNA for the CDR3 is TGTGCCAGCAGTTTATTGGGACCGGGGGTTAATTCACCCCTCCACTTT.

V is TRBV7-8 and J is TRBJ1-1; D is unclear. The CDR3 extends over 13 amino acids. CDR1 is SGHVS and CDR2 is FQNEAQ in the germline V gene. Trimming took off 5 bases at V and 6 bases at J, with 13 bases between the two ends. In DNA, the CDR3 is TGTGCCAGCAGCCCCGGAGGAGTGGCTGAAGCTTTCTTT. It translates to CASSPGGVAEAFF.

The V and J genes are TRBV27 and TRBJ2-1; 8 bases fit TRBD1. The CDR3 contains 17 residues. Germline trimming cut 3 bases from V and 0 bases from J; bases unmatched to any gene: 7. CDR1 and CDR2 (germline): MNHEY, SMNVEV (reference sequence). The CDR3 region has the DNA TGTGCCAGCAGTTTCCTCCGGACAGGGTACTCCTACAATGAGCAGTTCTTC. It codes for CASSFLRTGYSYNEQFF.

Note on this clone: Other DNA sequences in the sample encode the same CDR3. The chain recombines TRBV5-1 with TRBJ2-1; D is tentatively TRBD1 or TRBD2 (5 bases each). Germline lookup yields CDR1 SGHRS and CDR2 YFSETQ. This CDR3 spans 15 amino acids. The V gene lost 0 bases and the J gene lost 0 bases, with 7 bases spanning the gap. CDR3 sequence: CASSLEGSSYNEQFF. The DNA of the CDR3 is TGCGCCAGCAGCTTGGAGGGGAGCTCCTACAATGAGCAGTTCTTC.

This rearrangement joins TRBV2 to TRBJ2-2, with 11 bases identical to TRBD2. This CDR3 has 17 residues. With 5 bases clipped from V and 3 bases from J, the junction kept 8 bases outside the gene matches. Germline-derived CDR1 and CDR2 are SNHLY and FYNNEI. The chain's CDR3 is CASSNGLGLADTGELFF. The CDR3 DNA reads as TGTGCCAGCAGTAACGGACTGGGACTAGCGGACACCGGGGAGCTGTTTTTT.

V usage is TRBV5-8 and J usage is TRBJ2-1; D is uncertain. The germline gives CDR1 SGHTS, CDR2 YDEGEE. This CDR3 has 15 residues. Trimming shortened V by 0 bases and J by 4 bases, and 11 bases separated the two germline ends. CDR3 sequence reads: CASSLVPSWYNEQFF. The CDR3 DNA is TGTGCCAGCAGCTTGGTCCCGTCTTGGTACAATGAGCAGTTCTTC.

The chain has TRBV24-1 and TRBJ2-1; D unresolved. This CDR3 is built from 13 residues. V was pared by 10 bases and J by 5 bases, with 14 bases between. The germline V gene has CDR1 KGHDR and CDR2 SFDVKD. The CDR3 spells CATPGRPDNEQFF. The CDR3 bases are TGTGCCACTCCGGGCCGACCTGACAATGAGCAGTTCTTC.